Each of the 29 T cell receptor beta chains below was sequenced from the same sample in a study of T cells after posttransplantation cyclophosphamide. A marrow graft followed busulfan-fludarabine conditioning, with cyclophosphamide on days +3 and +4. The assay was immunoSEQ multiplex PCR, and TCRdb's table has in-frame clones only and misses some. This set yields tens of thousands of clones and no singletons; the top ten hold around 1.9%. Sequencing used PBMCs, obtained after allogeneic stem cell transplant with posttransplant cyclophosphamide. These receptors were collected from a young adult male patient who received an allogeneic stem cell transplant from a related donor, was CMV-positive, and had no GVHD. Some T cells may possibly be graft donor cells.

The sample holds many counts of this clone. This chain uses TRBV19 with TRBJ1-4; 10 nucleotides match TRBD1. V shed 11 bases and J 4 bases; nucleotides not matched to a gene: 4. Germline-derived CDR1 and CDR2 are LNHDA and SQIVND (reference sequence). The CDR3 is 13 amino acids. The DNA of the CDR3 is TGTGCCGTCTGGACAGGGGGTAATGAAAAACTGTTTTTT. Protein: CAVWTGGNEKLFF.

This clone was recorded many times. CDR3 sequence reads: CASSRGSGVGINEQFF. The CDR3 bases are TGCGCCAGCAGCCGGGGTAGCGGGGTGGGTATCAATGAGCAGTTCTTC. The genes are TRBV4-3 and TRBJ2-1; TRBD2 matches at 8 bases. The CDR3 sequence is 16 residues long. Germline CDR1 LGHNA, CDR2 YSLEER. Trimming cost V 4 bases and J 6 bases; bases outside gene matches: 11.

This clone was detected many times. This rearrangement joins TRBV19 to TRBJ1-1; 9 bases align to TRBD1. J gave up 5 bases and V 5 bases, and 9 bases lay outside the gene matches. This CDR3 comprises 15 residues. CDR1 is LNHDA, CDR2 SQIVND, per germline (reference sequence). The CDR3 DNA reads TGTGCCAGTAGTGCGTACAGGGGGCTCGAAACTGAAGCTTTCTTT. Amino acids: CASSAYRGLETEAFF.

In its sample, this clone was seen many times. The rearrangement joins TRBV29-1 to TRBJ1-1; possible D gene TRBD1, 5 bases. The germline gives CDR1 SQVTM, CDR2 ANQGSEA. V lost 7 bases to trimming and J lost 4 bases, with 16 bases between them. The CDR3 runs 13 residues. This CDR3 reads CSGSQDLATEAFF. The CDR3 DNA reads TGCAGCGGCTCACAGGATTTGGCCACTGAAGCTTTCTTT.

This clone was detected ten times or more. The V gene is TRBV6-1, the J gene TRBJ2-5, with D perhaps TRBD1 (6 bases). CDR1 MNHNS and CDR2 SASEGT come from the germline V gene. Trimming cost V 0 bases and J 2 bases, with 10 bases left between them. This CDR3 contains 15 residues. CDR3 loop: CASSEAGGQQETQYF. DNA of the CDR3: TGTGCCAGCAGTGAAGCTGGTGGACAGCAAGAGACCCAGTACTTC.

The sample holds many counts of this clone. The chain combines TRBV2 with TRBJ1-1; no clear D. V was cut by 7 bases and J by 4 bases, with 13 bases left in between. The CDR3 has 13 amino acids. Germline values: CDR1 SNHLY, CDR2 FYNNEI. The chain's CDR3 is CASTEEGFTEAFF. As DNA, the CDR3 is TGTGCCAGCACCGAAGAGGGTTTCACTGAAGCTTTCTTT.

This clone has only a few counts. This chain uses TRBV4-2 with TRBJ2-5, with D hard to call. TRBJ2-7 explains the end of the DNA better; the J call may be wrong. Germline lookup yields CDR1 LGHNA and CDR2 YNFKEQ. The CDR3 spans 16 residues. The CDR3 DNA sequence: TGTGCCAGCAGCCAAGAAAGAACCGCCTTACCCCACGAGCAGTACTTC. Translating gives CASSQERTALPHEQYF.

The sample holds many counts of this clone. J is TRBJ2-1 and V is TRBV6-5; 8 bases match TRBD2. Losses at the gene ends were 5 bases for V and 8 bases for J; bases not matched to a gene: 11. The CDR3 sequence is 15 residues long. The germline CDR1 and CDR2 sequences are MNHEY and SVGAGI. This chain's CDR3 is CASSVDWAGGYEQFF. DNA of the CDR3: TGTGCCAGCAGTGTGGACTGGGCGGGGGGCTATGAGCAGTTCTTC.

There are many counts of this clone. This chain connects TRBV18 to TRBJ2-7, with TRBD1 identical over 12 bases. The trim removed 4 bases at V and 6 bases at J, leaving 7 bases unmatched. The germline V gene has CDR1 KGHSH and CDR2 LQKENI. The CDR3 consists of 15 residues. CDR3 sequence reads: CASSQGTGGLLEQYF. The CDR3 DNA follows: TGTGCCAGCTCACAAGGGACAGGGGGCTTACTCGAGCAGTACTTC.

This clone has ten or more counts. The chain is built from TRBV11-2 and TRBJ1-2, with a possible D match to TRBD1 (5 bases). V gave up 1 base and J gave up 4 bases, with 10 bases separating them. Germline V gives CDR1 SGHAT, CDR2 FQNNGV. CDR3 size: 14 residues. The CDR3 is CASSLAGGIYGYTF. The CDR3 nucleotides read TGTGCCAGCAGCTTAGCCGGGGGGATCTATGGCTACACCTTC.

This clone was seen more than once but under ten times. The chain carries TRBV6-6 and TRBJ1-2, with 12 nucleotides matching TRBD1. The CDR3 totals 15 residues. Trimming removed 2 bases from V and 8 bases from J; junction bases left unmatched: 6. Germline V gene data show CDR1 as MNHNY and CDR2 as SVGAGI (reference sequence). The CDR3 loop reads CASSYPTGTGGGYTF. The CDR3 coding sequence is TGTGCCAGCAGTTACCCAACCGGGACAGGGGGCGGCTACACCTTC.

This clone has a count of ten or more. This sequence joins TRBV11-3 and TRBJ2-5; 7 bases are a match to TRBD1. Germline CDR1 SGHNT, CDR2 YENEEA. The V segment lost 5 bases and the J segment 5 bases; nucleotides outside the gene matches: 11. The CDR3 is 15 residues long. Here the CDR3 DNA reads TGTGCCAGCAGCAAAACGACAGGGACGACGGAGACCCAGTACTTC. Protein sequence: CASSKTTGTTETQYF.

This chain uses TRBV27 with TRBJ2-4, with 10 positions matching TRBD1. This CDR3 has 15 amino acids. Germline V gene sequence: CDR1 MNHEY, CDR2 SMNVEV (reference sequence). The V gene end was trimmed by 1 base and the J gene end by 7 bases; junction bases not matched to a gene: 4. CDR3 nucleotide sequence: TGTGCCAGCAGTTTATGGGGGACAGGGGAGAACATTCAGTACTTC. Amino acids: CASSLWGTGENIQYF.

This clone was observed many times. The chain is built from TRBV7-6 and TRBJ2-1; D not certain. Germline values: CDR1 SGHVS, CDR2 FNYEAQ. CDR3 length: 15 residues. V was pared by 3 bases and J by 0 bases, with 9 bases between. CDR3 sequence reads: CASSFPYSSYNEQFF. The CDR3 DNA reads TGTGCCAGCAGCTTTCCCTATAGCTCCTACAATGAGCAGTTCTTC.

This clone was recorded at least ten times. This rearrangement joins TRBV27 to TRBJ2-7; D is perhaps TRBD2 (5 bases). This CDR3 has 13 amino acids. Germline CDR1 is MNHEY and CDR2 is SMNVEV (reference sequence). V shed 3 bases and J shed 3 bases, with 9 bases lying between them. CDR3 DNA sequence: TGTGCCAGCAGTTTCGGGATCATCTACGAGCAGTACTTC. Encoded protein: CASSFGIIYEQYF.

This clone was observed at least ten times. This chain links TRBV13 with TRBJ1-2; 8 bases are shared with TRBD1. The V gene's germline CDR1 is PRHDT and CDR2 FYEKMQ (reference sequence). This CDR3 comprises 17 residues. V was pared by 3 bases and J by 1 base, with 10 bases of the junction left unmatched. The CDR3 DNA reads TGTGCCAGCAGCTTGGGGACAGGCGCTCCCCTTAACTATGGCTACACCTTC. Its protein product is CASSLGTGAPLNYGYTF. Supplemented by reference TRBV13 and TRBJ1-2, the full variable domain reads AAGVIQSPRHLIKEKRETATLKCYPIPRHDTVYWYQQGPGQDPQFLISFYEKMQSDKGSIPDRFSAQQFSDYHSELNMSSLELGDSALYFCASSLGTGAPLNYGYTFGSGTRLTVV.

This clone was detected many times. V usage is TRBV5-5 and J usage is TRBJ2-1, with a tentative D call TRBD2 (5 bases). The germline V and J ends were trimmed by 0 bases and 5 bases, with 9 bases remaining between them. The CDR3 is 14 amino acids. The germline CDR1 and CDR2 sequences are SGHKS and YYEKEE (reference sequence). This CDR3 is CASSLGLANNEQFF. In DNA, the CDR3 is TGTGCCAGCAGCTTGGGGCTAGCTAACAATGAGCAGTTCTTC.

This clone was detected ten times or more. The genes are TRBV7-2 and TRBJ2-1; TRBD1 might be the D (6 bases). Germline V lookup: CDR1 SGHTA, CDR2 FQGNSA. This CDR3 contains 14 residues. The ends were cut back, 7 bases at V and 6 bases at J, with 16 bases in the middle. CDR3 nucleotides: TGTGCCAGCACCTCGTTAGGGGGATTCAATGAGCAGTTCTTC. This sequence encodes CASTSLGGFNEQFF.

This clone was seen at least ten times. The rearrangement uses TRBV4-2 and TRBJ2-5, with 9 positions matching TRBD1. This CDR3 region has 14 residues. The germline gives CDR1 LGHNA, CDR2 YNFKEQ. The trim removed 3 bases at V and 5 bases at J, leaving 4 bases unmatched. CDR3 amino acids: CASSQGTGSETQYF. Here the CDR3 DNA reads TGTGCCAGCAGCCAGGGGACAGGGAGCGAGACCCAGTACTTC.

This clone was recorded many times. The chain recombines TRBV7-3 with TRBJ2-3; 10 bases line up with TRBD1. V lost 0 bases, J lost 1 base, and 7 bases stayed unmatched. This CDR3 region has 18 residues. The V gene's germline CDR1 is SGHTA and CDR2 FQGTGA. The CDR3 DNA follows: TGTGCCAGCAGCTTAACGCCTGCCGGGACAGGGGGCACAGATACGCAGTATTTT. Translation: CASSLTPAGTGGTDTQYF.

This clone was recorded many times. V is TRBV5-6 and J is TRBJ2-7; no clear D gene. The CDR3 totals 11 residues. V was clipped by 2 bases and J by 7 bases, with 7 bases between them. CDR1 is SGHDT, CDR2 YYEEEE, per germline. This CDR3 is CASSFSREQYF. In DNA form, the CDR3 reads TGTGCCAGCAGCTTCTCGAGAGAGCAGTACTTC.

The CDR3, as DNA: TGTGCCAGCAGCTTCCTCCTGAGGGAGACCCAGTACTTC. Translated: CASSFLLRETQYF. V and J are TRBV5-8 and TRBJ2-5; D remains ambiguous. Germline V CDR1 and CDR2: SGHTS, YDEGEE. Trimming shortened V by 2 bases and J by 5 bases, and 10 bases separated the two germline ends. The CDR3 loop spans 13 amino acids. Filled out from reference TRBV5-8 and TRBJ2-5, the complete variable domain reads EAGVTQSPTHLIKTRGQQATLRCSPISGHTSVYWYQQALGLGLQFLLWYDEGEERNRGNFPPRFSGRQFPNYSSELNVNALELEDSALYLCASSFLLRETQYFGPGTRLLVL.

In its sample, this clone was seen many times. CDR3 loop: CASSLSSPPGAFF. CDR3 sequence (DNA): TGTGCCAGCAGTTTATCGAGTCCGCCCGGAGCTTTCTTT. V is TRBV27 and J is TRBJ1-1; D is unclear. The V gene's germline CDR1 is MNHEY and CDR2 SMNVEV (reference sequence). The CDR3 covers 13 residues. V dropped 0 bases and J dropped 10 bases, with 12 bases sitting between them.

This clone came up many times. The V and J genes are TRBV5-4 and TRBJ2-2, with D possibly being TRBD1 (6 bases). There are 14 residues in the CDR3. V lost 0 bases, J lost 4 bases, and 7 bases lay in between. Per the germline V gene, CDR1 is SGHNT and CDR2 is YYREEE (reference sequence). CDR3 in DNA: TGTGCCAGCAGCTTGGTACAGGGCACCGGGGAGCTGTTTTTT. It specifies CASSLVQGTGELFF.

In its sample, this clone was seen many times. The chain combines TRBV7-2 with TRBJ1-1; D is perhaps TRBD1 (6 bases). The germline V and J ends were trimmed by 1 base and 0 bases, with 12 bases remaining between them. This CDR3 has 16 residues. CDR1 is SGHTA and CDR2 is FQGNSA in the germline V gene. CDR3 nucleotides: TGTGCCAGCAGCTTAGGTGGGGGCATTGTGAACACTGAAGCTTTCTTT. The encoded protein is CASSLGGGIVNTEAFF. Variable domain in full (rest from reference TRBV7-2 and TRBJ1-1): GAGVSQSPSNKVTEKGKDVELRCDPISGHTALYWYRQSLGQGLEFLIYFQGNSAPDKSGLPSDRFSAERTGGSVSTLTIQRTQQEDSAVYLCASSLGGGIVNTEAFFGQGTRLTVV.

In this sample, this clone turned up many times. The CDR3 coding sequence is TGTGCCACCAGCAGATCCCGGTCCATCCGTGGCTACACCTTC. Its translation: CATSRSRSIRGYTF. The genes are TRBV15 and TRBJ1-2; D unresolved. Trimming shortened V by 2 bases and J by 7 bases, and 14 bases separated the two germline ends. Germline V lookup: CDR1 LNHNV, CDR2 YYDKDF (reference sequence). The CDR3 covers 14 residues.

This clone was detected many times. CDR3 sequence: CASSFRTGELFF. CDR3 nucleotides: TGTGCCAGCAGTTTCAGGACCGGGGAGCTGTTTTTT. This chain uses TRBV27 with TRBJ2-2; no firm D call. V was pared by 3 bases and J by 5 bases, with 4 bases between. The CDR3 is made up of 12 amino acids. Germline CDR1 is MNHEY and CDR2 is SMNVEV (reference sequence).

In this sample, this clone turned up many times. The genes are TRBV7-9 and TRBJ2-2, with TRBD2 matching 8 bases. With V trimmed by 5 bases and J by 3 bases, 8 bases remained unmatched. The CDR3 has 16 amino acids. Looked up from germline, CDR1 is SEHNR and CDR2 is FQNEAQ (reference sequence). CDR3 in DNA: TGTGCCAGCAGCCCCGGAGCGGGGGCCTACACCGGGGAGCTGTTTTTT. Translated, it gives CASSPGAGAYTGELFF.

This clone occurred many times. CDR3 residues: CASSPLRTPRTEAFF. DNA for the CDR3: TGTGCCAGCTCACCTCTGAGGACACCCCGAACTGAAGCTTTCTTT. The chain employs TRBV18 and TRBJ1-1, with a weak D call TRBD1 (5 bases). From germline, CDR1 is KGHSH and CDR2 LQKENI. V lost 3 bases to trimming and J lost 5 bases, with 16 bases between them. The CDR3 has 15 amino acids.